Shown below are 20 T cell receptor beta chains from a single sample sequenced in a study of T cells after yellow fever vaccination. In TCRdb, the 5' RACE reads were re-called with MiXCR into one record per CDR3 protein. This repertoire shows about 370,000 distinct CDR3 sequences, 11% found once; its top ten account for 18%. The material was PBMCs, obtained on the day of the first yellow fever vaccination. The receptor source for this set is a man younger than 30 who received the YFV17D yellow fever vaccine.

The CDR3 DNA sequence: TGTGCCAGCTCCCCGACAGGGGAAAACGAGCAGTACTTC. Translation gives CASSPTGENEQYF. The chain carries TRBV18 and TRBJ2-7, with 8 positions matching TRBD1. This CDR3 region has 13 residues. Trimming removed 6 bases from V and 5 bases from J; junction bases left unmatched: 6. The germline V gene has CDR1 KGHSH and CDR2 LQKENI.

This clonotype was counted a few times. The genes are TRBV18 and TRBJ1-5; D gene ambiguous. The germline CDR1 and CDR2 sequences are KGHSH and LQKENI. The CDR3 sequence is 14 residues long. The V end lost 4 bases, the J end lost 2 bases, and 9 bases lay between the germline ends. Here the CDR3 DNA reads TGTGCCAGCTCACTCGGACCCCGCAATCAGCCCCAGCATTTT. It yields the protein CASSLGPRNQPQHF.

The CDR3 DNA reads as TGCGCCAGCAGCCAAGAAGGGACAGGGAGGCAGTATTTT. Amino acid sequence: CASSQEGTGRQYF. The chain combines TRBV4-3 with TRBJ2-3; TRBD1 matches at 9 bases. The CDR3 is made up of 13 amino acids. Unmatched junction bases numbered 3, after V lost 0 bases and J lost 11 bases. Germline CDR1 is LGHNA and CDR2 is YSLEER.

The chain couples TRBV3-1 to TRBJ2-1, with a possible D match to TRBD2 (7 bases). Germline values: CDR1 LGHDT, CDR2 YNNKEL (reference sequence). The CDR3 runs to 14 residues. V lost 4 bases and J lost 4, with 11 bases in between. In nucleotides, the CDR3 is TGTGCCAGCAGCCGGGGGGGGCCATACAATGAGCAGTTCTTC. It yields the protein CASSRGGPYNEQFF.

This rearrangement joins TRBV12-3 or TRBV12-4 to TRBJ2-1; TRBD1 or TRBD2 may be the D gene (6 bases each). CDR3 length: 13 residues. V was pared by 3 bases and J by 8 bases, with 11 bases between. Written as DNA, the CDR3 is TGTGCCAGCAGTTTTACGAGGGGGGATGAGCAGTTCTTC. Encoded protein: CASSFTRGDEQFF.

This chain links TRBV27 with TRBJ2-7, with unresolved D. Deletions cut 5 bases from V and 9 bases from J, with 17 bases between. Per the germline V gene, CDR1 is MNHEY and CDR2 is SMNVEV (reference sequence). CDR3 size: 13 residues. CDR3 amino acids: CASSPGGRAGQYV. The CDR3 nucleotides are TGTGCCAGCAGTCCGGGCGGACGCGCCGGGCAGTACGTC.

V usage is TRBV20-1 and J usage is TRBJ2-3, with D perhaps being TRBD1 or TRBD2 (5 bases each). With 4 bases removed from V and 2 bases from J, the gap between germline ends came to 13 bases. The germline CDR1 and CDR2 sequences are DFQATT and SNEGSKA (reference sequence). The CDR3 is 14 amino acids. In nucleotides, the CDR3 is TGCAGTGCTAAAATTGGGGGAGCCACAGATACGCAGTATTTT. Translated, it gives CSAKIGGATDTQYF.

This sequence joins TRBV29-1 and TRBJ1-2, with TRBD1 identical over 9 bases. The J segment lost 0 bases and the V segment lost 7 bases, leaving 6 bases of the junction unmatched. CDR3 length: 14 residues. The germline V gene encodes CDR1 SQVTM and CDR2 ANQGSEA. CDR3 protein: CSAQTGGTNYGYTF. In DNA, the CDR3 is TGCAGCGCCCAGACAGGGGGGACTAACTATGGCTACACCTTC.

The rearrangement joins TRBV7-3 to TRBJ2-4, with TRBD1 matching 7 bases. Germline assignment: CDR1 SGHTA and CDR2 FQGTGA. With V trimmed by 2 bases and J by 3 bases, 1 base remained unmatched. The CDR3 consists of 14 residues. CDR3 amino acids: CASSLAGGKNIQYF. For the CDR3, the DNA is TGTGCCAGCAGCTTAGCAGGGGGCAAAAACATTCAGTACTTC.

The gene calls are TRBV6-1 and TRBJ1-2; unclear D gene. V dropped 5 bases and J dropped 6 bases, with 13 bases sitting between them. CDR1 and CDR2 from the germline V gene are MNHNS and SASEGT. The CDR3 sequence is 13 residues long. The CDR3: CASSKEIQNGYTF. CDR3 in DNA: TGTGCCAGCAGTAAGGAAATCCAAAATGGCTACACCTTC.

The table lists this clonotype with a few counts. The DNA for the CDR3 is TGCGCCAGCAGCTTGCTTGCTAGCGGCACAGATACGCAGTATTTT. Protein product: CASSLLASGTDTQYF. The gene calls are TRBV5-1 and TRBJ2-3; tentative D call: TRBD2 (6 bases). Germline V gene sequence: CDR1 SGHRS, CDR2 YFSETQ. Deletions cut 1 base from V and 1 base from J, with 10 bases between. This CDR3 is 15 amino acids long.

This clonotype was observed a few times. The chain couples TRBV21-1 to TRBJ1-3. TRBV21-1 is a listed pseudogene. The CDR3 covers 15 residues. This CDR3 reads CASSANPCSGNTIYF. CDR3 bases: TGTGCCAGTTCCGCTAACCCTTGTTCTGGAAACACCATATATTTT.

The DNA of the CDR3 is TGTGCCAGCAGCCAAGAGGGACCGCAGTCTGGGGCCAACGTCCTGACTTTC. This codes for CASSQEGPQSGANVLTF. This chain joins TRBV4-2 and TRBJ2-6; D assignment may be TRBD1 or TRBD2 (5 bases each). This CDR3 contains 17 residues. Between the trimmed V and J ends, which lost 0 bases and 1 base, there was a span of 10 bases. The germline CDR1 and CDR2 sequences are LGHNA and YNFKEQ.

The rearrangement joins TRBV28 to TRBJ2-2; D is unclear. There are 11 residues in the CDR3. Germline V gives CDR1 MDHEN, CDR2 SYDVKM. The V gene lost 7 bases and the J gene lost 4 bases, with 4 bases spanning the gap. CDR3 amino acids: CASKGTGELFF. The CDR3, as DNA: TGTGCCAGCAAGGGCACCGGGGAGCTGTTTTTT.

J is TRBJ2-2 and V is TRBV4-3; D remains unclear. Trimming pared 2 bases from V and 2 bases from J, leaving 18 bases between. This CDR3 is built from 18 residues. Germline V gives CDR1 LGHNA, CDR2 YSLEER. The CDR3: CASSQRLTDLLNTGELFF. In nucleotides, the CDR3 is TGCGCCAGCAGCCAACGGCTTACAGACCTCTTAAACACCGGGGAGCTGTTTTTT.

This clonotype was picked up one time. The chain recombines TRBV28 with TRBJ1-4, with 8 bases that match TRBD1. The CDR3 is 15 residues long. With 8 bases clipped from V and 6 bases from J, the junction kept 11 bases outside the gene matches. Germline CDR1 reads MDHEN; CDR2 reads SYDVKM. CDR3 amino acids: CASAGGDRSHEKLFF. The CDR3 nucleotides read TGTGCCAGCGCTGGAGGGGACAGGTCTCATGAAAAACTGTTTTTT.

The rearrangement joins TRBV20-1 to TRBJ1-1, with D unclear. The V gene's germline CDR1 is DFQATT and CDR2 SNEGSKA (reference sequence). The CDR3 is 14 amino acids. The V end was cut by 6 bases, the J end by 0 bases, with 14 bases between. CDR3 nucleotide sequence: TGCAGTGCGCCCTCGGCGAGTATGAACACTGAAGCTTTCTTT. It yields the protein CSAPSASMNTEAFF.

The rearrangement links TRBV6-5 to TRBJ2-7; 9 bases map to TRBD1. CDR3 length: 15 residues. The germline V gene encodes CDR1 MNHEY and CDR2 SVGAGI. Germline trimming cut 7 bases from V and 7 bases from J; bases unmatched to any gene: 14. For the CDR3, the DNA is TGTGCCAGCAATTCACCGGGACAGGGTTGGGGAGAGCAGTACTTC. Its protein product is CASNSPGQGWGEQYF.

This clonotype was recorded a few times. The chain combines TRBV7-2 with TRBJ2-7; TRBD2 aligns across 9 bases. This CDR3 has 15 amino acids. V shed 1 base and J 3 bases; nucleotides not matched to a gene: 4. Germline CDR1 and CDR2: SGHTA and FQGNSA. As DNA, the CDR3 is TGTGCCAGCAGCTTAGACGCGGGGGGGGACTACGAGCAGTACTTC. Its protein product is CASSLDAGGDYEQYF.

The V call is TRBV6-5, the J call TRBJ1-2, with TRBD1 as a possible D gene (6 bases). Germline V gene data show CDR1 as MNHEY and CDR2 as SVGAGI. The ends were cut back, 0 bases at V and 4 bases at J, with 21 bases in the middle. The CDR3 runs to 18 residues. CDR3 region: CASSYSYYGGRGGYGYTF. Written as DNA, the CDR3 is TGTGCCAGCAGTTACTCTTACTACGGGGGCCGAGGAGGCTATGGCTACACCTTC.